This TCR beta chain was observed in a study of radiotherapy plus CTLA-4 blockade in lung cancer. The overall study: In approximately 17% of patients, objective responses were seen; roughly 30% had disease control.

This clone was observed a handful of times. What it binds is not known. Sequencing was performed with immunoSEQ multiplex PCR; in TCRdb, only in-frame clones are kept and a portion is missing. The table shows about 110,000 clones, with over 75% occurring only once. Participants had chemo-refractory metastatic non-small-cell lung cancer and were treated with focal radiation plus ipilimumab CTLA-4 blockade. V dropped 5 bases and J dropped 5 bases, with 19 bases sitting between them. Per germline, CDR1 SGHTA and CDR2 FQGNSA. The CDR3 is made up of 16 amino acids. Points from the study as a whole: Early shifts in blood T cell clones, with interferon-beta, reportedly predicted response best. Tumor-derived TCR clones expanded in blood after radiotherapy plus ipilimumab.

J is TRBJ2-1 and V is TRBV7-2, with TRBD2 as a possible D gene (6 bases). The TCR sequence derives from a human donor with non-small cell lung cancer that progressed on radiotherapy plus ipilimumab. Some clones in this sample may be carry-over from other donors' samples. The sequencing here drew on peripheral blood, taken from a patient treated with radiotherapy plus ipilimumab. CDR3 loop: CASSPSGGRVDNEQFF. The CDR3 DNA is TGTGCCAGCAGCCCGAGTGGGGGGAGAGTCGACAATGAGCAGTTCTTC.